This T cell receptor (beta chain) is drawn from a study of T-cell memory formation after mild COVID-19. Study-level information: Most TCR clusters belonged to a single donor. Study-level results: Certain responding clones were present in pre-infection memory, suggesting participation of cross-reactive memory. Shrinking CD4+ clones resided mostly in CM and EM, and CD8+ ones in EMRA.

With respect to this clonotype: The target antigen is unknown.

5'RACE primed from the constant segment yielded TCR alpha and TCR beta cDNA libraries bearing sample barcodes and UMIs. TCRdb independently ran MiXCR on the 5' RACE reads; one entry per CDR3 protein. The sample has more than 150,000 distinct CDR3 sequences, about a fifth seen once. Per germline, CDR1 ENHRY and CDR2 SYGVKD. This CDR3 is built from 15 residues. V was clipped by 8 bases and J by 0 bases; unmatched bases: 9. Sequenced sample: PBMCs or a T cell subset sorted from them (not recorded which). The rearrangement links TRBV10-3 to TRBJ2-5; 7 bases match TRBD2. The receptor comes from a man aged 18 to 30 who had mild COVID-19 (a few samples of this study predate the infection). Cell type and time point are not known. CDR3 amino acids: CAIRSGGGDQETQYF. The DNA for the CDR3 is TGTGCCATCCGGTCGGGAGGCGGGGACCAAGAGACCCAGTACTTC.